These 26 T cell receptor beta chains were sequenced from one sample in a study of T-cell memory formation after mild COVID-19 (dated by TCRdb to about 2021). Library creation used 5' RACE. The sequencer was an Illumina NovaSeq 6000. TCRdb reprocessed the public reads (quality trimming at Q25 with fastp, clone calling with MiXCR) and kept in-frame beta chains. One record per CDR3 amino acid sequence lists the most common genes and DNA. In all, the sample holds 540,000 or so distinct CDR3 sequences, and around 21% of those were seen once. The top ten clonotypes cover around 12% of the sample. The specimen was PBMCs or a T cell subset sorted from them (not recorded which). These receptors all come from an adult woman who had mild COVID-19 (a few samples of this study predate the infection). The sample titles of this study are shuffled in the database, so cell type and time point are left out; the donor was told from shared clones.

The genes are TRBV7-9 and TRBJ2-5, with D possibly being TRBD2 (5 bases). The length of the CDR3 is 17 residues. Trimming removed 1 base from V and 5 bases from J, with 20 bases in between. Germline V gene data show CDR1 as SEHNR and CDR2 as FQNEAQ (reference sequence). The CDR3 nucleotides are TGTGCCAGCAGCTTAGGATCAATCGGCGAGGGTTTGGAGACCCAGTACTTC. Its translation is CASSLGSIGEGLETQYF.

This clonotype occurred many times. The chain recombines TRBV19 with TRBJ1-5; a possible D gene is TRBD1 (5 bases). The germline gives CDR1 LNHDA, CDR2 SQIVND (reference sequence). The CDR3 runs to 13 residues. Trimming removed 7 bases at V and 6 bases at J, with 13 bases between. CDR3 nucleotide sequence: TGTGCCAGTACGCAGCAGGGCCTTCAGCCCCAGCATTTT. Its translation is CASTQQGLQPQHF.

This clonotype was recorded at least ten times. This chain connects TRBV29-1 to TRBJ2-7; TRBD1 might be the D (5 bases). V was pared by 4 bases and J by 2 bases, with 18 bases between. In germline, CDR1 is SQVTM, CDR2 ANQGSEA. CDR3 length: 15 residues. Here the CDR3 reads CSVVEPRGRAYEQYF. The DNA for the CDR3 is TGCAGCGTTGTGGAACCTAGGGGCAGGGCCTACGAGCAGTACTTC.

This clonotype was seen only a few times. The V call is TRBV6-5, the J call TRBJ1-6, with 10 positions matching TRBD1. This CDR3 has 14 amino acids. CDR1 MNHEY and CDR2 SVGAGI come from the germline V gene. V gave up 6 bases and J gave up 8 bases; unmatched junction bases: 4. The CDR3 is CASRRQGADSPLHF. DNA of the CDR3: TGTGCCAGCAGACGACAGGGGGCGGATTCACCCCTCCACTTT.

This clonotype was seen a few times. The chain joins TRBV11-2 to TRBJ2-3; TRBD2 aligns across 8 bases. This CDR3 comprises 16 residues. From germline, CDR1 is SGHAT and CDR2 FQNNGV. After removal of 3 bases from V and 2 bases from J, the junction contained 7 bases not matched to a gene. CDR3 residues: CASSFGAGVFTDTQYF. CDR3 nucleotide sequence: TGTGCCAGCAGCTTCGGAGCGGGGGTTTTCACAGATACGCAGTATTTT.

The chain carries TRBV30 and TRBJ2-1; tentative D call: TRBD1 (6 bases). The CDR3 length is 14 residues. CDR1 is GTSNPN, CDR2 SVGIG, per germline (reference sequence). V was trimmed by 1 base and J by 4 bases, leaving 11 bases between them. CDR3 sequence (DNA): TGTGCCTGGAGTGGGCTAGGGGGATACAATGAGCAGTTCTTC. This codes for CAWSGLGGYNEQFF.

The gene calls are TRBV14 and TRBJ1-1, with D possibly matching TRBD1 (6 bases). There are 14 residues in the CDR3. Germline CDR1 and CDR2: SGHDN and FVKESK. V lost 5 bases, J lost 7 bases, and 17 bases lay in between. This chain's CDR3 is CASSTTGNVGEAFF. As DNA, the CDR3 is TGTGCCAGCAGCACCACAGGGAACGTTGGTGAAGCTTTCTTT.

The V call is TRBV12-3 or TRBV12-4, the J call TRBJ2-7; 8 positions agree with TRBD1. V lost 3 bases and J lost 1; bases outside the gene matches: 5. This CDR3 region has 15 residues. The CDR3 is CASSFRGQASYEQYF. The CDR3 DNA follows: TGTGCCAGCAGTTTCAGGGGACAGGCTTCCTACGAGCAGTACTTC.

Only a few counts were recorded for this clonotype. CDR3 DNA: TGCAGCGCGACTTCTAGCGGGAGATATCGGCCGGATACGCAGTATTTT. Encoded protein: CSATSSGRYRPDTQYF. The rearrangement uses TRBV20-1 and TRBJ2-3, with TRBD2 matching 10 bases. The CDR3 sequence is 16 residues long. Germline assignment: CDR1 DFQATT and CDR2 SNEGSKA (reference sequence).

This rearrangement joins TRBV29-1 to TRBJ2-3; 12 nucleotides line up with TRBD2. The CDR3 covers 14 residues. Trimming took 4 bases from V and 6 from J; bases not matched to a gene: 5. CDR1 is SQVTM and CDR2 is ANQGSEA in the germline V gene. CDR3 residues: CSVGLAGGPDTQYF. For the CDR3, the DNA is TGCAGCGTTGGGCTAGCGGGAGGGCCGGATACGCAGTATTTT.

This clonotype was detected ten times or more. This rearrangement joins TRBV11-2 to TRBJ2-1; D remains unclear. The CDR3 has 15 amino acids. Per the germline V gene, CDR1 is SGHAT and CDR2 is FQNNGV. Trimming took 0 bases from V and 0 from J, leaving 6 bases between them. The DNA of the CDR3 is TGTGCCAGCAGCTTAGATCTGAGCTCCTACAATGAGCAGTTCTTC. Translation: CASSLDLSSYNEQFF.

V and J are TRBV21-1 and TRBJ1-1; the table's D call, TRBD1, has no DNA check behind it. TRBV21-1 is a listed pseudogene. This CDR3 comprises 15 residues. CDR3 nucleotide sequence: TGTGCCACCACCCCTCCGGGACAGGGGAACACTGAAGCTTTCTTT. Translated, it gives CATTPPGQGNTEAFF.

CDR3 in amino acids: CSVGVPYNEQFF. In DNA, the CDR3 is TGCAGCGTTGGGGTCCCTTACAATGAGCAGTTCTTC. V usage is TRBV29-1 and J usage is TRBJ2-1; D gene uncertain. From germline, CDR1 is SQVTM and CDR2 ANQGSEA. V was shortened by 4 bases and J by 4 bases, with 8 bases between the two germline ends. The CDR3 has 12 residues.

This clonotype showed up just a few times. The chain joins TRBV7-3 to TRBJ1-1, with D unresolved. The V and J ends lost 5 bases and 0 bases respectively, with 10 bases between them. This CDR3 spans 14 amino acids. CDR1 and CDR2 (germline): SGHTA, FQGTGA. The CDR3, as DNA: TGTGCCAGCAGCCTCGGAGGCATGAACACTGAAGCTTTCTTT. This gives the protein CASSLGGMNTEAFF.

This clonotype was seen more than once but under ten times. The V call is TRBV7-6, the J call TRBJ2-7; 14 positions match TRBD2. The CDR3 length is 15 residues. Germline CDR1 SGHVS, CDR2 FNYEAQ. V was clipped by 1 base and J by 5 bases; unmatched bases: 1. In nucleotides, the CDR3 is TGTGCCAGCAGCTTAGGGACTAGCGGGGGGCACGAGCAGTACTTC. It yields the protein CASSLGTSGGHEQYF.

The chain carries TRBV5-1 and TRBJ2-7; 7 nucleotides agree with TRBD2. The CDR3 runs to 15 residues. From germline, CDR1 is SGHRS and CDR2 YFSETQ. After removal of 1 base from V and 0 bases from J, the junction contained 4 bases not matched to a gene. This CDR3 is CASSLLAGASYEQYF. CDR3 sequence (DNA): TGCGCCAGCAGCTTGCTTGCGGGAGCCTCCTACGAGCAGTACTTC.

On this clonotype: One end of the junction does not line up with germline, which may come from a read error. The chain uses TRBV9 and TRBJ2-6; no clear D. Germline V gene sequence: CDR1 SGDLS, CDR2 YYNGEE. This CDR3 has 12 residues. In nucleotides, the CDR3 is TGTGCCAGCAGCGTAGTCCCCAAAGTCCTGACTTTC. Encoded protein: CASSVVPKVLTF.

This clonotype was observed a handful of times. V is TRBV7-9 and J is TRBJ2-1, with TRBD1 identical over 8 bases. Trimming removed 1 base from V and 9 bases from J; junction bases left unmatched: 8. Per germline, CDR1 SEHNR and CDR2 FQNEAQ (reference sequence). This CDR3 spans 15 amino acids. Written as DNA, the CDR3 is TGTGCCAGCAGCTTAGTACAGGGGGGTCGAAGTGAGCAGTTCTTC. Amino acid sequence: CASSLVQGGRSEQFF. The variable domain in full, with the rest retrieved from reference TRBV7-9 and TRBJ2-1, is DTGVSQNPRHKITKRGQNVTFRCDPISEHNRLYWYRQTLGQGPEFLTYFQNEAQLEKSRLLSDRFSAERPKGSFSTLEIQRTEQGDSAMYLCASSLVQGGRSEQFFGPGTRLTVL.

This clonotype was picked up a small number of times. The chain recombines TRBV15 with TRBJ1-1; D gene unclear. The CDR3 length is 11 residues. CDR1 and CDR2 (germline): LNHNV, YYDKDF (reference sequence). Trimming cost V 5 bases and J 6 bases, with 7 bases left between them. Here the CDR3 reads CATSLASEAFF. CDR3 bases: TGTGCCACCAGCCTCGCGTCTGAAGCTTTCTTT.

In this sample, this clonotype turned up a few times. The chain joins TRBV5-1 to TRBJ2-7; D possibly corresponds to TRBD2 (6 bases). The ends were cut back, 0 bases at V and 0 bases at J, with 7 bases in the middle. Germline V gene data show CDR1 as SGHRS and CDR2 as YFSETQ. The CDR3 is 14 amino acids. CDR3 region: CASSLGDFSYEQYF. CDR3 bases: TGCGCCAGCAGCTTGGGGGACTTCTCCTACGAGCAGTACTTC. The variable domain in full, completed from reference TRBV5-1 and TRBJ2-7, reads KAGVTQTPRYLIKTRGQQVTLSCSPISGHRSVSWYQQTPGQGLQFLFEYFSETQRNKGNFPGRFSGRQFSNSRSEMNVSTLELGDSALYLCASSLGDFSYEQYFGPGTRLTVT.

V usage is TRBV12-3 or TRBV12-4 and J usage is TRBJ1-4, with D possibly being TRBD1 (6 bases). The germline V and J ends were trimmed by 1 base and 7 bases, with 13 bases remaining between them. The CDR3 spans 15 residues. The CDR3, as DNA: TGTGCCAGCAGTTTAGAGGGGCAGGGGTTTGAAAAACTGTTTTTT. Protein sequence: CASSLEGQGFEKLFF.

This clonotype was observed a few times. The J gene is TRBJ2-2, the V gene TRBV9, with D tentatively TRBD2 (5 bases). Germline CDR1 SGDLS, CDR2 YYNGEE. Trimming took off 4 bases at V and 7 bases at J, with 11 bases between the two ends. The CDR3 is made up of 13 amino acids. The CDR3 nucleotides read TGTGCCAGCAGCACCGGACGGGGCGGGGAGCTGTTTTTT. Translation: CASSTGRGGELFF.

Only a few counts were recorded for this clonotype. The V gene is TRBV4-1, the J gene TRBJ1-6; the D gene is possibly TRBD1 (6 bases). CDR1 MGHRA and CDR2 YSYEKL come from the germline V gene. The CDR3 loop spans 17 amino acids. Trimming cost V 0 bases and J 0 bases, with 9 bases left between them. The CDR3 is CASSQDVGGSYNSPLHF. The CDR3 DNA follows: TGCGCCAGCAGCCAAGATGTAGGGGGCTCCTATAATTCACCCCTCCACTTT.

This clonotype was observed a few times. This sequence joins TRBV20-1 and TRBJ2-7; 9 nucleotides agree with TRBD1. The J segment lost 3 bases and the V segment lost 6 bases, leaving 12 bases of the junction unmatched. Germline CDR1 is DFQATT and CDR2 is SNEGSKA (reference sequence). This CDR3 spans 15 amino acids. The CDR3 region has the DNA TGCAGTGCAACACTTGGGGCGGGACAGGGCTACGAGCAGTACTTC. The encoded protein is CSATLGAGQGYEQYF.

This clonotype has a handful of counts. V is TRBV6-2 or TRBV6-3 and J is TRBJ1-1; no firm D call. The CDR3 length is 15 residues. V lost 7 bases, J lost 0 bases, and 15 bases lay in between. The V gene's germline CDR1 is MNHEY and CDR2 SVGEGT. The CDR3 loop reads CASKESGGMNTEAFF. The DNA for the CDR3 is TGTGCCAGCAAAGAATCGGGCGGGATGAACACTGAAGCTTTCTTT.

This clonotype was found a few times. The V call is TRBV2, the J call TRBJ1-5; no clear D gene. Germline V lookup: CDR1 SNHLY, CDR2 FYNNEI. V shed 4 bases and J shed 4 bases, with 8 bases lying between them. The CDR3 length is 13 residues. CDR3 region: CASSADANQPQHF. In DNA form, the CDR3 reads TGTGCCAGCAGTGCCGACGCTAATCAGCCCCAGCATTTT.